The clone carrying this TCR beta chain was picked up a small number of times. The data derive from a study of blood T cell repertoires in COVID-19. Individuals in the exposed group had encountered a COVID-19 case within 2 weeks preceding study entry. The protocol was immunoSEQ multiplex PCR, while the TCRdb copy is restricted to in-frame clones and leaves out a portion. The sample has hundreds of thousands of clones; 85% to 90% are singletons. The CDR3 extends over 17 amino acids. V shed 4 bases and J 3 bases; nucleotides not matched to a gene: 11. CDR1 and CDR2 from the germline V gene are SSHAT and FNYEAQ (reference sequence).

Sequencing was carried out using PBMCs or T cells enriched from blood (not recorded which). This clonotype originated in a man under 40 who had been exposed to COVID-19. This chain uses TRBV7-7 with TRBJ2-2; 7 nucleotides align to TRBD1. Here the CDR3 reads CASSSGEGGFDTGELFF. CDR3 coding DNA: TGTGCCAGCAGCTCCGGGGAAGGGGGCTTCGACACCGGGGAGCTGTTTTTT.